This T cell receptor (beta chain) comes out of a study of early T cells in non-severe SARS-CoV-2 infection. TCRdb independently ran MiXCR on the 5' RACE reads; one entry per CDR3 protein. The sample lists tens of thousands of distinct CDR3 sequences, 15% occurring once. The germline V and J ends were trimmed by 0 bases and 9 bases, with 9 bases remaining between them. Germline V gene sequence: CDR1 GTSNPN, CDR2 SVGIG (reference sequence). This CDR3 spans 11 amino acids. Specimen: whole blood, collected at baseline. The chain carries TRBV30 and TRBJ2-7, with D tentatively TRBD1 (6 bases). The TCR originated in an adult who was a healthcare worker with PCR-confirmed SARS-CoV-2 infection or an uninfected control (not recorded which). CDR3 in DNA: TGTGCCTGGAGTGTAACAGGGTGGCAGTACTTC. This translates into CAWSVTGWQYF. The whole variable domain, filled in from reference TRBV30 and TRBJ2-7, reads SQTIHQWPATLVQPVGSPLSLECTVEGTSNPNLYWYRQAAGRGLQLLFYSVGIGQISSEVPQNLSASRPQDRQFILSSKKLLLSDSGFYLCAWSVTGWQYFGPGTRLTVT.